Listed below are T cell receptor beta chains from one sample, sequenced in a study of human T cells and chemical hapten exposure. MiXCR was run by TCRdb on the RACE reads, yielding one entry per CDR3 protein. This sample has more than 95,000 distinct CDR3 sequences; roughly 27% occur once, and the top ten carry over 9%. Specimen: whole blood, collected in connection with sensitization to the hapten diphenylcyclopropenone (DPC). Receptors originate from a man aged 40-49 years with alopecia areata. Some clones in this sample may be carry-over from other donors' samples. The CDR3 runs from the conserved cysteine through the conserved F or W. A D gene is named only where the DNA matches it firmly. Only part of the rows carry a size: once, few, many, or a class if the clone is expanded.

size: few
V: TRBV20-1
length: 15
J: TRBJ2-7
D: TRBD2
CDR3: CSATPSGRRPYEQYF
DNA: TGCAGTGCTACCCCTAGCGGGAGGCGACCCTACGAGCAGTACTTC

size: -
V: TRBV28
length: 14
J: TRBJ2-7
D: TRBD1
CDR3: CASSPGQYCNEQYF
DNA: TGTGCCAGCAGCCCGGGACAGTATTGTAACGAGCAGTACTTC

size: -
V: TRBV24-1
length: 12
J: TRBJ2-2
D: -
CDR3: CATSDCTGELFF
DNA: TGTGCCACCAGTGACTGCACCGGGGAGCTGTTTTTT

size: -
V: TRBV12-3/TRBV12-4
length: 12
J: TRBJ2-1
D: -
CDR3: CASSLGGYEQFF
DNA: TGTGCCAGCAGTTTAGGCGGGTATGAGCAGTTCTTC

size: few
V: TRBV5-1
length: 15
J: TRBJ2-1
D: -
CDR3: CASSLGPSAYNEQFF
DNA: TGCGCCAGCAGCTTGGGTCCTAGCGCTTACAATGAGCAGTTCTTC

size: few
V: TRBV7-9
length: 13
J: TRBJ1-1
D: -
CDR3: CASSPAGRTEAFF
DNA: TGTGCCAGCAGCCCGGCTGGGAGGACTGAAGCTTTCTTT

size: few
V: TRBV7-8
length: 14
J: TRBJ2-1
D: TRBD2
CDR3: CASLLAGNFDEQFF
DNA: TGTGCCAGCCTACTAGCGGGAAATTTTGATGAGCAGTTCTTC

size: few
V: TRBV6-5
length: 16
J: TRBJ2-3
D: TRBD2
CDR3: CASRPFSGGGTDTQYF
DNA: TGTGCCAGCAGACCCTTTTCGGGAGGAGGCACAGATACGCAGTATTTT

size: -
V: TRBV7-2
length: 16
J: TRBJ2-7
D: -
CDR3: CASSFRSGGDTYEQYF
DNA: TGTGCCAGCAGCTTCAGAAGTGGCGGGGACACCTACGAGCAGTACTTC

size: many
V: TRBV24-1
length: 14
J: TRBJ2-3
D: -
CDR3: CATSDYGSVDTQYF
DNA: TGTGCCACCAGTGATTACGGGAGTGTAGATACGCAGTATTTT

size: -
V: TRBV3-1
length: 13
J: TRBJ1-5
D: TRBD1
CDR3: CASSQLTGLPQHF
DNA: TGTGCCAGCAGCCAACTGACAGGGCTGCCCCAGCATTTT

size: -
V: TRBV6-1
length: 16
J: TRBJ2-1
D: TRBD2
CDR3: CASSERTSGIYNEQFF
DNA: TGTGCCAGCAGTGAACGGACTAGCGGGATTTACAATGAGCAGTTCTTC

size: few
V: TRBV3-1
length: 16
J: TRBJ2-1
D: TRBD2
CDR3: CASSQGLADSYNEQFF
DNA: TGTGCCAGCAGCCAAGGACTAGCGGACTCCTACAATGAGCAGTTCTTC

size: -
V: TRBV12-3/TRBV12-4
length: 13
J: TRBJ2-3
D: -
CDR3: CASSFTVTDTQYF
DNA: TGTGCCAGCAGTTTTACTGTCACAGATACGCAGTATTTT

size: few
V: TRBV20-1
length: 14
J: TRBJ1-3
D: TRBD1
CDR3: CSARAGQGLNTIYF
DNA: TGCAGTGCTAGAGCGGGACAGGGGCTAAACACCATATATTTT

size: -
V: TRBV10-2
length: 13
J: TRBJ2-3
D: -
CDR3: CASSENCATNGYF
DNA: TGCGCCAGCAGTGAGAACTGCGCGACTAATGGATATTTT

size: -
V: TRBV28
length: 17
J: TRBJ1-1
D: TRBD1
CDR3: CASSLTGTGDLNTEAFF
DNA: TGTGCCAGCAGTCTAACCGGGACAGGGGACCTGAACACTGAAGCTTTCTTT

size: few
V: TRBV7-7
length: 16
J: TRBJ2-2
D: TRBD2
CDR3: CASSFNLAGDHGELFF
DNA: TGTGCCAGCAGCTTCAATCTAGCGGGCGATCACGGGGAGCTGTTTTTT

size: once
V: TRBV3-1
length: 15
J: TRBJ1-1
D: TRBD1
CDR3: CASSIRQGPNTEAFF
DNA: TGTGCCAGCAGCATACGACAGGGACCTAACACTGAAGCTTTCTTT

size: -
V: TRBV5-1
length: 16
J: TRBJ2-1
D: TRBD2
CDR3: CASSATSGSSYNEQFF
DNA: TGCGCCAGCAGCGCCACTAGCGGGAGCTCCTACAATGAGCAGTTCTTC

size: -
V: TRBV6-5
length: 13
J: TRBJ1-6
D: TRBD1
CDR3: CASGTGNNSPLHF
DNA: TGTGCCAGTGGGACAGGGAATAATTCACCCCTCCACTTT

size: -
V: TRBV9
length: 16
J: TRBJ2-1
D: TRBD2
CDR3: CASSVSGAGVDNEQFF
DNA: TGTGCCAGCAGCGTAAGTGGAGCGGGAGTGGACAATGAGCAGTTCTTC

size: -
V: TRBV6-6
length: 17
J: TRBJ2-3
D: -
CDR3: CASSFPGDVSFTDTQYF
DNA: TGTGCCAGCAGTTTCCCCGGGGATGTCAGTTTCACAGATACGCAGTATTTT

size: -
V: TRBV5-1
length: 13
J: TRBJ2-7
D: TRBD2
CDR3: CASSSTSGNEQYF
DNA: TGCGCCAGCAGCTCGACTAGCGGGAACGAGCAGTACTTC

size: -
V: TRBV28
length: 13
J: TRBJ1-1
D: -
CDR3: CASSLLAVGEAFF
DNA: TGTGCCAGCAGTTTATTAGCGGTGGGTGAAGCTTTCTTT

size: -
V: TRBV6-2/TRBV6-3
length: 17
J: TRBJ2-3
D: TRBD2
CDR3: CASSWTSSGWAADTQYF
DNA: TGTGCCAGCAGTTGGACGTCTAGCGGTTGGGCCGCAGATACGCAGTATTTT